This entry lists 9 T cell receptor beta chains sequenced from one sample in a study of blood T cell repertoires in COVID-19. Profiling relied on immunoSEQ multiplex PCR, and the TCRdb table lists in-frame clones only, not all of them. The table includes 78,000 or so clones, about 89% detected once. Sequenced: peripheral blood. These TCRs come from a man aged 45 to 65 with active or convalescent COVID-19.

The chain has TRBV9 and TRBJ1-3, with 8 bases fitting TRBD1. CDR1 is SGDLS and CDR2 is YYNGEE in the germline V gene. The J segment lost 0 bases and the V segment lost 0 bases, leaving 2 bases of the junction unmatched. This CDR3 contains 16 residues. The DNA for the CDR3 is TGTGCCAGCAGCGTAGAGGGACAGGTCTCTGGAAACACCATATATTTT. Translated: CASSVEGQVSGNTIYF.

The rearrangement joins TRBV25-1 to TRBJ1-2; 7 nucleotides agree with TRBD1. The CDR3 extends over 13 amino acids. Per the germline V gene, CDR1 is MGHDK and CDR2 is SYGVNS. Germline trimming cut 10 bases from V and 0 bases from J; bases unmatched to any gene: 5. The CDR3 DNA reads TGTGCCACAGGGGACAGTACTAACTATGGCTACACCTTC. Its protein product is CATGDSTNYGYTF.

This clone was seen only a few times. This chain connects TRBV2 to TRBJ2-5; 10 bases match TRBD1. The V segment lost 2 bases and the J segment 6 bases; nucleotides outside the gene matches: 6. Germline CDR1 SNHLY, CDR2 FYNNEI. The CDR3 loop spans 15 amino acids. The CDR3 here is CASSEPTGGMKTQYF. CDR3 nucleotide sequence: TGTGCCAGCAGTGAACCGACAGGGGGCATGAAGACCCAGTACTTC.

In this sample, this clone turned up once. The chain uses TRBV24-1 and TRBJ2-3; no definite D call. Germline V lookup: CDR1 KGHDR, CDR2 SFDVKD. The ends were cut back, 4 bases at V and 4 bases at J, with 14 bases in the middle. The CDR3 spans 15 residues. CDR3 residues: CATSDPPPRSDTQYF. The CDR3 DNA follows: TGTGCCACCAGTGACCCGCCTCCGAGATCAGATACGCAGTATTTT.

The V gene is TRBV3-1 (or the pseudogene TRBV3-2), the J gene TRBJ2-3; the match to TRBD2 covers 16 bases. The CDR3 sequence is 16 residues long. V gave up 4 bases and J gave up 4 bases; unmatched junction bases: 2. Germline CDR1 reads LGHDT; CDR2 reads YNNKEL (reference sequence). CDR3 coding DNA: TGTGCCAGCAGCCGCGGGACTAGCGGGGGGGCAGATACGCAGTATTTT. Translation gives CASSRGTSGGADTQYF.

The CDR3 reads CAIRQGADNSPLHF. The CDR3 nucleotides are TGTGCCATACGACAGGGGGCGGATAATTCACCCCTCCACTTT. The chain combines TRBV7-2 with TRBJ1-6; 10 positions match TRBD1. V shed 10 bases and J 5 bases; nucleotides not matched to a gene: 5. This CDR3 spans 14 amino acids. CDR1 and CDR2 from the germline V gene are SGHTA and FQGNSA.

This chain connects TRBV7-8 to TRBJ2-3; the match to TRBD2 covers 10 bases. Germline values: CDR1 SGHVS, CDR2 FQNEAQ. V trimming: 5 bases; J trimming: 4 bases; junction bases outside the gene matches: 6. The CDR3 is 15 residues long. The CDR3 reads CASSHLAGGSDTQYF. The CDR3 DNA is TGTGCCAGCAGCCACTTAGCGGGGGGCTCAGATACGCAGTATTTT.

The rearrangement joins TRBV12-3 or TRBV12-4 to TRBJ2-5; D is perhaps TRBD2 (6 bases). The CDR3 consists of 12 residues. The V end lost 6 bases, the J end lost 5 bases, and 10 bases lay between the germline ends. This CDR3 is CASSLGSETQYF. DNA of the CDR3: TGTGCCAGCAGCCTCGGGAGTGAGACCCAGTACTTC.

This rearrangement joins TRBV7-2 to TRBJ1-3, with D unresolved. Trimming removed 2 bases at V and 0 bases at J, with 8 bases between. The germline CDR1 and CDR2 sequences are SGHTA and FQGNSA. This CDR3 is built from 15 residues. For the CDR3, the DNA is TGTGCCAGCAGCTTAAGTGCAGACTCTGGAAACACCATATATTTT. Residues: CASSLSADSGNTIYF.